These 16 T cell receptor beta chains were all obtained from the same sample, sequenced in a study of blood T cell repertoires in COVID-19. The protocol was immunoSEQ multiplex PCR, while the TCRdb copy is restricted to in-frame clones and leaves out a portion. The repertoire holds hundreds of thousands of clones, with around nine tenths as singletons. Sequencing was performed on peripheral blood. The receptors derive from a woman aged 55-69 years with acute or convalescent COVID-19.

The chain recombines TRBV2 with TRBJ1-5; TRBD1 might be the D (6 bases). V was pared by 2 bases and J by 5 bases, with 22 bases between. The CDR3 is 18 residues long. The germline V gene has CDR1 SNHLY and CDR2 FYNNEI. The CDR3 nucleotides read TGTGCCAGCAGTGAACCCCCGCCAGGGGAGGGAGGCGATCAGCCCCAGCATTTT. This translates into CASSEPPPGEGGDQPQHF.

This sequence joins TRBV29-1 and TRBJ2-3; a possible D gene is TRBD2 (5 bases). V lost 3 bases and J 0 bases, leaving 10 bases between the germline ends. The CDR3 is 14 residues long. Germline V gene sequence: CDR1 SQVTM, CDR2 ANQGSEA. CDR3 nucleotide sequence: TGCAGCGTTGACGGGGTAGCTAGCACAGATACGCAGTATTTT. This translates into CSVDGVASTDTQYF.

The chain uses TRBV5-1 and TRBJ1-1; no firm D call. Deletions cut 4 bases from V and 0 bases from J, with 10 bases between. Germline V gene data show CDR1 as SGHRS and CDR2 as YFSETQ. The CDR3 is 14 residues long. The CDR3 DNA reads TGCGCCAGCAGCGCGGGCCATATGAACACTGAAGCTTTCTTT. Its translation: CASSAGHMNTEAFF.

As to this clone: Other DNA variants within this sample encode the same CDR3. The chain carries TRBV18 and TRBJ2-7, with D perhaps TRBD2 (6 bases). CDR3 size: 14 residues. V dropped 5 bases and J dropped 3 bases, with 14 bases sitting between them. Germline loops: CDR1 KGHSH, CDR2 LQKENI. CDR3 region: CASSRGTGDYEQYF. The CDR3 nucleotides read TGTGCCAGCTCAAGAGGGACTGGAGACTACGAGCAGTACTTC. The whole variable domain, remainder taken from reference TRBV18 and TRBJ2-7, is NAGVMQNPRHLVRRRGQEARLRCSPMKGHSHVYWYRQLPEEGLKFMVYLQKENIIDESGMPKERFSAEFPKEGPSILRIQQVVRGDSAAYFCASSRGTGDYEQYFGPGTRLTVT.

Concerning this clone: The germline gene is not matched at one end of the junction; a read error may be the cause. Here the CDR3 reads CASSQGASGGPGPYYEQYF. The CDR3 DNA sequence: TGTGCCAGCAGTCAAGGGGCTAGCGGGGGGCCCGGGCCTTACTACGAGCAGTACTTC. The rearrangement links TRBV4-2 to TRBJ2-7, with 11 bases fitting TRBD2. Germline CDR1 and CDR2: LGHNA and YNFKEQ. The CDR3 totals 19 residues.

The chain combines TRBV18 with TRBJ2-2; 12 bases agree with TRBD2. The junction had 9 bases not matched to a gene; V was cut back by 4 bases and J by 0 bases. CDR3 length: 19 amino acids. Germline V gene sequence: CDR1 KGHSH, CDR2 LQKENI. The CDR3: CASSRTGTSGFANTGELFF. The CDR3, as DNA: TGTGCCAGCTCACGTACCGGGACTAGCGGGTTCGCGAACACCGGGGAGCTGTTTTTT.

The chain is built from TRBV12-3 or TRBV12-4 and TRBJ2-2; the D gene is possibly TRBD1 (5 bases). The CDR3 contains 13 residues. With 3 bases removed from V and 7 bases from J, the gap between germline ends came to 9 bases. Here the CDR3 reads CASSFQGSGELFF. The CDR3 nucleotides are TGTGCCAGCAGTTTCCAGGGCAGCGGGGAGCTGTTTTTT.

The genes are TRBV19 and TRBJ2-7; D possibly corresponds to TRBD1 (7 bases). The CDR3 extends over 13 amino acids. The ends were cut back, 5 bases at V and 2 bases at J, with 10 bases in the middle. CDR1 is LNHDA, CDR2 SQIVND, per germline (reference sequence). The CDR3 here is CASSAGQTYEQYF. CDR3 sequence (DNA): TGTGCCAGTAGTGCGGGACAGACCTACGAGCAGTACTTC.

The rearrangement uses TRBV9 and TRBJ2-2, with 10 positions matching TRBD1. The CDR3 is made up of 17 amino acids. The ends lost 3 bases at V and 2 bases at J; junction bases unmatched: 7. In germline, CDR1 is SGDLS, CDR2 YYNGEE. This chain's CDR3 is CASSEGGQGSNTGELFF. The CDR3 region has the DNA TGTGCCAGCAGCGAGGGGGGACAGGGGTCAAACACCGGGGAGCTGTTTTTT.

The CDR3 reads CASGPAGRGSYNEQFF. The CDR3 coding sequence is TGTGCTAGTGGCCCCGCAGGCAGGGGATCCTACAATGAGCAGTTCTTC. The chain combines TRBV12-5 with TRBJ2-1; a weak D match, TRBD1 (6 bases). Germline values: CDR1 LGHNT, CDR2 FRNRAP. Trimming removed 6 bases at V and 1 base at J, with 16 bases between. The CDR3 runs to 16 residues.

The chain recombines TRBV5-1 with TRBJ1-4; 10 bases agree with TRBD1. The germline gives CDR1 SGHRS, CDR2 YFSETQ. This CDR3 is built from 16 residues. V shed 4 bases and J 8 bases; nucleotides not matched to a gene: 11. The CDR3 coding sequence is TGCGCCAGCAGCCCGTCGACAGGGGGCAAGTGGGAAAAACTGTTTTTT. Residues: CASSPSTGGKWEKLFF.

The DNA of the CDR3 is TGTGCCAGCAGTTCGGTAGCGGGTGCAGATACGCAGTATTTT. This translates into CASSSVAGADTQYF. The rearrangement uses TRBV27 and TRBJ2-3; 7 bases line up with TRBD2. CDR1 is MNHEY and CDR2 is SMNVEV in the germline V gene (reference sequence). There are 14 residues in the CDR3. J gave up 4 bases and V 4 bases, and 5 bases lay outside the gene matches.

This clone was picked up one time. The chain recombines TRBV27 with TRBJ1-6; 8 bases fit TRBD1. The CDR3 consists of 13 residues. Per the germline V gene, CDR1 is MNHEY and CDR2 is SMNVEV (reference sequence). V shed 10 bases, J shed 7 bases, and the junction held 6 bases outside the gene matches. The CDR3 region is CATRQGQNSPLHF. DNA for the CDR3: TGTGCCACCCGACAGGGGCAGAATTCACCCCTCCACTTT.

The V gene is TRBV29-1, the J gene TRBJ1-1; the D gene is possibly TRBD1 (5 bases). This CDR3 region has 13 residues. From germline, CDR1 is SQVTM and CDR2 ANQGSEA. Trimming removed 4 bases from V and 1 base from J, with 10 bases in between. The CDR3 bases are TGCAGCGTTGGTAAGACAGCGAACACTGAAGCTTTCTTT. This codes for CSVGKTANTEAFF.

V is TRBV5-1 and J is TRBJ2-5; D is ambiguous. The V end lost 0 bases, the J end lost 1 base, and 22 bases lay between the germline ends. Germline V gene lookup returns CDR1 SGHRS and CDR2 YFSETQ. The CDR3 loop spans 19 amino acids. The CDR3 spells CASSLAFRQQGRGQETQYF. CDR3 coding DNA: TGCGCCAGCAGCTTGGCCTTTCGCCAACAAGGTCGAGGCCAAGAGACCCAGTACTTC.

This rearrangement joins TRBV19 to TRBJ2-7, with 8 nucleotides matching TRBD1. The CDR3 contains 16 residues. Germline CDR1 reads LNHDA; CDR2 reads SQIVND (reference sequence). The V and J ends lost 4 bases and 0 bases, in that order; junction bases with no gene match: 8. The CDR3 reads CASSTRDRTYSYEQYF. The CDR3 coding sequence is TGTGCCAGTAGTACGAGGGACAGGACCTACTCCTACGAGCAGTACTTC.